Below, 27 T cell receptor beta chains from the same sample are listed, as sequenced in a study of cytomegalovirus exposure and HLA in healthy donors (TCRdb year 2017). The library relied on the immunoSEQ multiplex PCR assay. TCRdb obtained this table from immuneACCESS and retained in-frame rearrangements with V and J assigned. These tables miss some clones; where compared with another copy, unresolved V genes account for less than half of the shortfall, and the remainder is unexplained. Across this sample there are under 75,000 clones, with approximately 95% seen only once. The ten biggest clones cover around 7% of the sample. Sequences were obtained from PBMCs. The receptors were gathered from a woman under 30 in good health and CMV-seropositive.

The chain is built from TRBV5-1 and TRBJ1-4; a possible D gene is TRBD1 (5 bases). V dropped 4 bases and J dropped 10 bases, with 14 bases sitting between them. The V gene's germline CDR1 is SGHRS and CDR2 YFSETQ. This CDR3 is 13 amino acids long. Here the CDR3 DNA reads TGCGCCAGCAGCCCTGCCCTCACAGGAAAACTGTTTTTT. This translates into CASSPALTGKLFF.

The chain uses TRBV27 and TRBJ1-1; D is perhaps TRBD1 (5 bases). CDR1 and CDR2 from the germline V gene are MNHEY and SMNVEV (reference sequence). V was trimmed by 2 bases and J by 2 bases, leaving 9 bases between them. The CDR3 contains 14 residues. The CDR3: CASSLNRGNTEAFF. CDR3 bases: TGTGCCAGCAGTTTAAATAGGGGCAACACTGAAGCTTTCTTT.

The V and J genes are TRBV5-1 and TRBJ2-7; 8 bases agree with TRBD2. Germline CDR1 reads SGHRS; CDR2 reads YFSETQ. This CDR3 region has 14 residues. The V gene end was trimmed by 4 bases and the J gene end by 1 base; junction bases not matched to a gene: 4. The CDR3 DNA reads as TGCGCCAGCAGCCGGGGGGGGCCGTCCTACGAGCAGTACTTC. As protein: CASSRGGPSYEQYF.

This sequence joins TRBV7-3 and TRBJ1-1; TRBD1 is a possible D gene (5 bases). This CDR3 has 12 amino acids. Looked up from germline, CDR1 is SGHTA and CDR2 is FQGTGA. The germline V and J ends were trimmed by 3 bases and 11 bases, with 13 bases remaining between them. CDR3 in DNA: TGTGCCAGCAGCTTGGGGGGAGGCGAGGCTTTCTTT. Protein product: CASSLGGGEAFF.

The chain carries TRBV7-9 and TRBJ2-3, with 8 nucleotides matching TRBD2. The CDR3 totals 16 residues. Germline-derived CDR1 and CDR2 are SEHNR and FQNEAQ (reference sequence). V was clipped by 7 bases and J by 3 bases; unmatched bases: 12. For the CDR3, the DNA is TGTGCCAGCACCCCCCGGGAGGGGGGCTGGACAGATACGCAGTATTTT. Its translation: CASTPREGGWTDTQYF.

This chain links TRBV10-1 with TRBJ2-2, with D unresolved. In germline, CDR1 is WNHNN, CDR2 SYGVQD (reference sequence). V gave up 7 bases and J gave up 2 bases, with 8 bases separating them. The CDR3 loop spans 13 amino acids. The CDR3 DNA is TGCGCCAGCAAATCGGGTAACACCGGGGAGCTGTTTTTT. It encodes CASKSGNTGELFF.

The rearrangement links TRBV11-2 to TRBJ2-1; TRBD1 is a possible D gene (6 bases). V gave up 1 base and J gave up 2 bases, with 9 bases separating them. There are 15 residues in the CDR3. Germline values: CDR1 SGHAT, CDR2 FQNNGV. The CDR3 loop reads CASSLVAGAYNEQFF. As DNA, the CDR3 is TGTGCCAGCAGCTTAGTAGCAGGGGCCTACAATGAGCAGTTCTTC.

V and J are TRBV7-9 and TRBJ1-4, with 8 bases aligning to TRBD1. Germline V gives CDR1 SEHNR, CDR2 FQNEAQ (reference sequence). This CDR3 has 15 residues. J lost 11 bases, V lost 5 bases, and 13 bases had no gene match. The CDR3 DNA reads as TGTGCCAGCAGCCCGCGGGGACAGGCGGTCGGGAAACTGTTTTTT. Translating gives CASSPRGQAVGKLFF. The complete variable domain, with remaining parts taken from reference TRBV7-9 and TRBJ1-4, reads DTGVSQNPRHKITKRGQNVTFRCDPISEHNRLYWYRQTLGQGPEFLTYFQNEAQLEKSRLLSDRFSAERPKGSFSTLEIQRTEQGDSAMYLCASSPRGQAVGKLFFGSGTQLSVL.

The chain joins TRBV5-1 to TRBJ1-2; D is perhaps TRBD1 (5 bases). CDR1 and CDR2 (germline): SGHRS, YFSETQ. With 3 bases removed from V and 6 bases from J, the gap between germline ends came to 15 bases. The CDR3 runs 14 residues. CDR3 coding DNA: TGCGCCAGCAGCTCAGGGCAGGGAAGCGATGGCTACACCTTC. It specifies CASSSGQGSDGYTF.

CDR3: CASSYRDYTDTQYF. The CDR3 DNA reads TGTGCCAGCAGCTACCGGGACTACACAGATACGCAGTATTTT. The rearrangement uses TRBV4-2 and TRBJ2-3; TRBD2 agrees at 7 bases. The CDR3 extends over 14 amino acids. V was pared by 5 bases and J by 2 bases, with 4 bases of the junction left unmatched. Per germline, CDR1 LGHNA and CDR2 YNFKEQ.

This chain joins TRBV18 and TRBJ1-5, with D possibly being TRBD1 (5 bases). CDR3 length: 16 amino acids. CDR1 and CDR2 (germline): KGHSH, LQKENI. Trimming left V 5 bases short and J 0 bases short, with 14 bases between. The CDR3 sequence: CASSSDSPYSNQPQHF. The CDR3 nucleotides read TGTGCCAGCTCATCCGACAGCCCATATAGCAATCAGCCCCAGCATTTT.

The rearrangement joins TRBV5-1 to TRBJ2-2; 7 nucleotides agree with TRBD1. J was trimmed by 0 bases and V by 4 bases; bases with no gene match: 3. The CDR3 length is 15 residues. Germline lookup yields CDR1 SGHRS and CDR2 YFSETQ. CDR3 nucleotide sequence: TGCGCCAGCAGCCCCGGGACAGCGAACACCGGGGAGCTGTTTTTT. Translation: CASSPGTANTGELFF.

The chain joins TRBV27 to TRBJ2-7; 13 nucleotides agree with TRBD2. The CDR3 is made up of 19 amino acids. The germline V gene encodes CDR1 MNHEY and CDR2 SMNVEV (reference sequence). With 4 bases clipped from V and 4 bases from J, the junction kept 16 bases outside the gene matches. CDR3 sequence (DNA): TGTGCCAGCAGTTCGCCGACCGGACTAGCGGGAGCTCCGGGTTACGAGCAGTACTTC. Protein sequence: CASSSPTGLAGAPGYEQYF.

The J gene is TRBJ1-2, the V gene TRBV6-5; 7 bases match TRBD1. The V gene end was trimmed by 6 bases and the J gene end by 3 bases; junction bases not matched to a gene: 1. Germline lookup yields CDR1 MNHEY and CDR2 SVGAGI. There are 12 residues in the CDR3. This chain's CDR3 is CASRTGYYGYTF. CDR3 DNA sequence: TGTGCCAGCAGGACAGGGTACTATGGCTACACCTTC.

J is TRBJ2-1 and V is TRBV11-2; TRBD2 matches 11 bases. Germline V gene sequence: CDR1 SGHAT, CDR2 FQNNGV. The junction had 8 bases not matched to a gene; V was cut back by 2 bases and J by 5 bases. This CDR3 region has 17 residues. The CDR3 sequence: CASSLRNLAGGHNEQFF. Written as DNA, the CDR3 is TGTGCCAGCAGCTTAAGGAATCTAGCGGGGGGACACAATGAGCAGTTCTTC.

This chain joins TRBV4-3 and TRBJ2-7; tentatively, D is TRBD2 (5 bases). V lost 0 bases and J 2 bases, leaving 11 bases between the germline ends. The CDR3 runs to 15 residues. Germline lookup yields CDR1 LGHNA and CDR2 YSLEER. The CDR3 nucleotides are TGCGCCAGCAGCCAAGAAGCGGCGGCTGCCTACGAGCAGTACTTC. It encodes CASSQEAAAAYEQYF.

This sequence joins TRBV29-1 and TRBJ1-1, with a weak D call TRBD1 (6 bases). Germline assignment: CDR1 SQVTM and CDR2 ANQGSEA. The CDR3 runs to 13 residues. The V end was cut by 4 bases, the J end by 2 bases, with 11 bases between. The CDR3 DNA is TGCAGCGTTGTTATAGGGGGAAACACTGAAGCTTTCTTT. This gives the protein CSVVIGGNTEAFF.

This clone has only one observation. This chain's CDR3 is CASSLYSGQRSSYEQYF. The CDR3 coding sequence is TGCGCCAGCAGCTTGTACTCGGGACAAAGGAGCTCCTACGAGCAGTACTTC. The chain links TRBV5-1 to TRBJ2-7; a possible D gene is TRBD1 (6 bases). V was pared by 1 base and J by 0 bases, with 17 bases between. CDR3 size: 17 residues. The V gene's germline CDR1 is SGHRS and CDR2 YFSETQ.

The chain couples TRBV28 to TRBJ1-4, with a possible D match to TRBD1 (5 bases). Trimming pared 6 bases from V and 3 bases from J, leaving 11 bases between. The CDR3 has 14 residues. Germline assignment: CDR1 MDHEN and CDR2 SYDVKM. In nucleotides, the CDR3 is TGTGCCAGCAGCGAAGGGGCTTCTAATGAAAAACTGTTTTTT. Amino acid sequence: CASSEGASNEKLFF.

The chain recombines TRBV4-1 with TRBJ2-1; TRBD2 agrees at 7 bases. CDR1 is MGHRA, CDR2 YSYEKL, per germline. J gave up 7 bases and V 1 base, and 10 bases lay outside the gene matches. CDR3 size: 16 residues. The CDR3 loop reads CASSQVEAAGLNEQFF. The CDR3 nucleotides read TGCGCCAGCAGCCAAGTTGAAGCAGCGGGGCTTAATGAGCAGTTCTTC.

The V and J genes are TRBV11-2 and TRBJ1-6, with a tentative D call TRBD1 (6 bases). CDR3 length equals 15 residues. Per germline, CDR1 SGHAT and CDR2 FQNNGV. V was clipped by 2 bases and J by 7 bases, with 12 bases between them. The CDR3 is CASSLSGTKNSPLHF. For the CDR3, the DNA is TGTGCCAGCAGCTTATCCGGGACAAAAAATTCACCCCTCCACTTT.

This chain's CDR3 is CASSLTSGSTGELFF. For the CDR3, the DNA is TGTGCCAGCAGCTTAACTAGCGGGAGCACCGGGGAGCTGTTTTTT. The chain combines TRBV7-2 with TRBJ2-2, with 11 nucleotides matching TRBD2. The V gene's germline CDR1 is SGHTA and CDR2 FQGNSA. With 2 bases clipped from V and 4 bases from J, the junction kept 0 bases outside the gene matches. The length of the CDR3 is 15 residues. The full variable domain, its missing parts supplied by reference TRBV7-2 and TRBJ2-2, is GAGVSQSPSNKVTEKGKDVELRCDPISGHTALYWYRQSLGQGLEFLIYFQGNSAPDKSGLPSDRFSAERTGGSVSTLTIQRTQQEDSAVYLCASSLTSGSTGELFFGEGSRLTVL.

The J gene is TRBJ1-6, the V gene TRBV7-2, with a weak D call TRBD1 (6 bases). The CDR3 contains 14 residues. Germline V gene data show CDR1 as SGHTA and CDR2 as FQGNSA. V shed 3 bases and J shed 6 bases, with 9 bases lying between them. CDR3 region: CASSFPRGNSPLHF. CDR3 sequence (DNA): TGTGCCAGCAGCTTCCCCAGGGGTAATTCACCCCTCCACTTT.

This rearrangement joins TRBV6-1 to TRBJ1-5; D may be TRBD1 (5 bases). V lost 6 bases, J lost 3 bases, and 15 bases lay in between. The germline V gene encodes CDR1 MNHNS and CDR2 SASEGT. The CDR3 consists of 15 residues. In DNA form, the CDR3 reads TGTGCCAGCAGCGGGAGGGGCCCATCCAATCAGCCCCAGCATTTT. Its translation is CASSGRGPSNQPQHF.

This chain uses TRBV15 with TRBJ2-2; TRBD1 matches 9 bases. CDR1 LNHNV and CDR2 YYDKDF come from the germline V gene (reference sequence). J gave up 0 bases and V 8 bases, and 7 bases lay outside the gene matches. This CDR3 comprises 16 residues. This CDR3 reads CATGPQGAANTGELFF. The CDR3 DNA is TGTGCCACCGGCCCACAGGGGGCGGCGAACACCGGGGAGCTGTTTTTT.

The J gene is TRBJ1-1, the V gene TRBV7-3, with 8 bases identical to TRBD1. This CDR3 is 14 amino acids long. The ends lost 5 bases at V and 3 bases at J; junction bases unmatched: 5. Germline values: CDR1 SGHTA, CDR2 FQGTGA. The CDR3: CASSPGQGHTEAFF. The CDR3 DNA is TGTGCCAGCAGCCCAGGACAGGGACACACTGAAGCTTTCTTT. The entire variable domain, with the rest obtained from reference TRBV7-3 and TRBJ1-1, is as follows: GAGVSQTPSNKVTEKGKYVELRCDPISGHTALYWYRQSLGQGPEFLIYFQGTGAADDSGLPNDRFFAVRPEGSVSTLKIQRTERGDSAVYLCASSPGQGHTEAFFGQGTRLTVV.

The chain employs TRBV15 and TRBJ2-7, with 7 bases identical to TRBD1. The CDR3 consists of 17 residues. The germline V gene encodes CDR1 LNHNV and CDR2 YYDKDF (reference sequence). V lost 2 bases, J lost 2 bases, and 12 bases stayed unmatched. The CDR3 is CATSRTVPGQQTYEQYF. The DNA for the CDR3 is TGTGCCACCAGCAGAACTGTACCGGGACAGCAAACCTACGAGCAGTACTTC. The variable domain in full, completed from reference TRBV15 and TRBJ2-7, reads DAMVIQNPRYQVTQFGKPVTLSCSQTLNHNVMYWYQQKSSQAPKLLFHYYDKDFNNEADTPDNFQSRRPNTSFCFLDIRSPGLGDTAMYLCATSRTVPGQQTYEQYFGPGTRLTVT.